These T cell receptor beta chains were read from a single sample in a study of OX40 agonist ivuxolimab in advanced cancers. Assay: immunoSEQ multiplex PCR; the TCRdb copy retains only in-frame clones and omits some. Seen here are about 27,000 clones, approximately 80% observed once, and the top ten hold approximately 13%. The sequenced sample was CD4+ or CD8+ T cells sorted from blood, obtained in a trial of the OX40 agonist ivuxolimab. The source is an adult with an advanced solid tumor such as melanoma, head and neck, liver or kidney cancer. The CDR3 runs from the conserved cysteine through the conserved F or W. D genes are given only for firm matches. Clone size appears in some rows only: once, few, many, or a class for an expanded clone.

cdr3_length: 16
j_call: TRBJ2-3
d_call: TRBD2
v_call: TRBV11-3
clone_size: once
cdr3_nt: TGTGCCAGCAGCTCCGGGACTAGCGGGGAGGCAGATACGCAGTATTTT
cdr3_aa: CASSSGTSGEADTQYF

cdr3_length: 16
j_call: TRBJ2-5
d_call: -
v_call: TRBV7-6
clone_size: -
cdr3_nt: TGTGCCAGCAGTTACGGACTAGGGGGGTACCAAGAGACCCAGTACTTC
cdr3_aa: CASSYGLGGYQETQYF

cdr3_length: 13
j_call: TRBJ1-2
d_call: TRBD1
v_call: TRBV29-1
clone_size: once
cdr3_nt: TGCAGCGTTTTTCGACAGGGAAGAAATGGCTACACCTTC
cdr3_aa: CSVFRQGRNGYTF

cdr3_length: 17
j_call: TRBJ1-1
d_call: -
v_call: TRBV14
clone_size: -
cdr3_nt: TGTGCCAGCAGTCGAAGGGGGTACACACCACTGAACACTGAAGCTTTCTTT
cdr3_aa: CASSRRGYTPLNTEAFF

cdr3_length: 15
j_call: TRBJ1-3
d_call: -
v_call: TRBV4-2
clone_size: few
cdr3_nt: TGTGCCAGCAGCCAAGATCCCAGTTCAGGAAACACCATATATTTT
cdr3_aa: CASSQDPSSGNTIYF

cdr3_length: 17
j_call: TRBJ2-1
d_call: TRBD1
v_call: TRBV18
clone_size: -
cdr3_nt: TGTGCCAGCTCACCGCCAAACCCGGGACAGGGCTACAATGAGCAGTTCTTC
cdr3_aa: CASSPPNPGQGYNEQFF

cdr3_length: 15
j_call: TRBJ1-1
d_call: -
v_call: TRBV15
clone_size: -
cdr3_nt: TGTGCCACCAGCAGAGATCGCGCGGCGAACACTGAAGCTTTCTTT
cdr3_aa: CATSRDRAANTEAFF

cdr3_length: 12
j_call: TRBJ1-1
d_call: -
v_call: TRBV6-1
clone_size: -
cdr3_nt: TGTGCCAGCAATCCTGGGGACACTGAAGCTTTCTTT
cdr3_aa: CASNPGDTEAFF

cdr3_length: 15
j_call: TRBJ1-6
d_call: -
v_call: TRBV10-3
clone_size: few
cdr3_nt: TGTGCCATCAGCGCCGGGACCAGTCTTAATTCACCCCTCCACTTT
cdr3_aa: CAISAGTSLNSPLHF

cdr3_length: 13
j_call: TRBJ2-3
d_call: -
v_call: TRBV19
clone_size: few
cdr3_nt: TGTGCCAGTAGTCCGGGACCCACCTATACGCAGTATTTT
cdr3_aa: CASSPGPTYTQYF

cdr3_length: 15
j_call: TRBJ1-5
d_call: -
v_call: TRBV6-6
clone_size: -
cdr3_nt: TGTGCCAGCAGGAACAGGGAAGTAGACGGTCAGCCCCAGCATTTT
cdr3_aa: CASRNREVDGQPQHF

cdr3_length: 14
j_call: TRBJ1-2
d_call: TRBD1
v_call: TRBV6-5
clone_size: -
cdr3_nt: TGTGCCAGCAGTTACTCCGGACAGGCAGGTGGCTACACCTTC
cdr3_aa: CASSYSGQAGGYTF